Sequencing of this T cell receptor (beta chain) was carried out in a study of cytomegalovirus exposure and HLA in healthy donors. The study's findings and limits: Later analysis reportedly placed an Asian-associated ancestry cluster below the roughly 640-donor mean in N-insertions. Accurate predictions that matched the HLA-A and HLA-B alleles of most subjects were reportedly made from TCR beta sequences. Earlier analysis found most TCR beta V segments productive about 90% or about 30% of the time.

This clone has just a few counts. Its cognate antigen is unknown. The PCR ran on 60 Vbeta and 13 Jbeta primers. TCRdb's copy holds only in-frame clones and misses some; the assay was immunoSEQ multiplex PCR. The sample has about 190,000 clones, roughly 80% seen once. Germline loops: CDR1 SGHRS, CDR2 YFSETQ. The V end lost 6 bases, the J end lost 4 bases, and 19 bases lay between the germline ends. CDR3 size: 16 residues. The sequenced sample was PBMCs. The TCR originated in a young woman in good health and CMV-seronegative. The chain joins TRBV5-1 to TRBJ2-2; a possible D gene is TRBD1 (6 bases). This CDR3 reads CASTRGPVTTTGELFF. Written as DNA, the CDR3 is TGCGCCAGCACCAGGGGACCCGTGACCACCACCGGGGAGCTGTTTTTT.